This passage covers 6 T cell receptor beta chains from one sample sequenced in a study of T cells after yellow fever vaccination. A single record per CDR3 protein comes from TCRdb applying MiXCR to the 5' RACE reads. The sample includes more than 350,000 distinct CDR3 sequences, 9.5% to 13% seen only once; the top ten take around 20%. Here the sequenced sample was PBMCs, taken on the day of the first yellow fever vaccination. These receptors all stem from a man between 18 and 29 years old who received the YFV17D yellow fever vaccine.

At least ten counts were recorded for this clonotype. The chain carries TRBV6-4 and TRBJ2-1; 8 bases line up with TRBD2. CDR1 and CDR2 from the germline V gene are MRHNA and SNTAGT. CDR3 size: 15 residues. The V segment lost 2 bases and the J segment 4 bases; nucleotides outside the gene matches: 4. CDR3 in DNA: TGTGCCAGCAGTGACCGGCGGGGGGCATACAATGAGCAGTTCTTC. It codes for CASSDRRGAYNEQFF.

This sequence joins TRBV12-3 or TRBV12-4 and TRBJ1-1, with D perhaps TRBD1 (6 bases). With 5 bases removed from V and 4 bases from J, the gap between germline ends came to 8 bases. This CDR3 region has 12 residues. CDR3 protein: CASSRGSTEAFF. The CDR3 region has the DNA TGTGCCAGCAGTAGGGGGAGCACTGAAGCTTTCTTT.

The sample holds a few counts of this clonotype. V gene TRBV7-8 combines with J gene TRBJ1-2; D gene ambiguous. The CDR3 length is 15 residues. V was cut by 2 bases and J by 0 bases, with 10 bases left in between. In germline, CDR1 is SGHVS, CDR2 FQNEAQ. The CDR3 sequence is CASSLRLSANYGYTF. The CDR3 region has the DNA TGTGCCAGCAGCTTAAGGCTGAGTGCTAACTATGGCTACACCTTC. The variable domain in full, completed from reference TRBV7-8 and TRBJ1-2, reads GAGVSQSPRYKVAKRGQDVALRCDPISGHVSLFWYQQALGQGPEFLTYFQNEAQLDKSGLPSDRFFAERPEGSVSTLKIQRTQQEDSAVYLCASSLRLSANYGYTFGSGTRLTVV.

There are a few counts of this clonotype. The CDR3 DNA is TGCGCCAGCAGCTTGCTGGCGGGGGGGATACTAGCCAAAAACATTCAGTACTTC. Protein product: CASSLLAGGILAKNIQYF. The chain combines TRBV5-1 with TRBJ2-4; 9 bases match TRBD2. With V trimmed by 1 base and J by 0 bases, 8 bases remained unmatched. Germline-derived CDR1 and CDR2 are SGHRS and YFSETQ. The CDR3 is 18 residues long.

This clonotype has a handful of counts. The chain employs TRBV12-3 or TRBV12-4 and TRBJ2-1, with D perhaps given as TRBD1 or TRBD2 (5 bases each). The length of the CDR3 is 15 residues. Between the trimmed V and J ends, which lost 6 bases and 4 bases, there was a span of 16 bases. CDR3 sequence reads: CASSRQRGDYNEQFF. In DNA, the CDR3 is TGTGCCAGCAGCCGGCAGAGGGGCGATTACAATGAGCAGTTCTTC.

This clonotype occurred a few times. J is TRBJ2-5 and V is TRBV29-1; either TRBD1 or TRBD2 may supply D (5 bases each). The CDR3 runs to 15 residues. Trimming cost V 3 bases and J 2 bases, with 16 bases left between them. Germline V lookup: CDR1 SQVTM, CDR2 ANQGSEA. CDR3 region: CSVDDPSGRQETQYF. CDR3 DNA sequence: TGCAGCGTTGATGACCCCTCGGGGCGGCAAGAGACCCAGTACTTC.